This entry concerns a single TCR beta chain. It was with 60 Vbeta and 13 Jbeta primers that the PCR ran. Data came from immunoSEQ multiplex PCR; TCRdb stores just in-frame clones and leaves some out. In the table there are more than 75,000 clones, over 70% of which are singletons. The CDR3 totals 17 residues. Germline-derived CDR1 and CDR2 are LNHNV and YYDKDF (reference sequence). V was shortened by 2 bases and J by 1 base, with 15 bases between the two germline ends. The sample comes from a study of cytomegalovirus exposure and HLA in healthy donors. The origin of this receptor is a man in his forties or fifties in good health and CMV-seropositive. The specimen sequenced was PBMCs. J is TRBJ2-1 and V is TRBV15; weak D call: TRBD2 (7 bases). CDR3 nucleotide sequence: TGTGCCACCAGCAGACGGAGGGGGGGCGGTTCCTACAATGAGCAGTTCTTC. Translation gives CATSRRRGGGSYNEQFF.